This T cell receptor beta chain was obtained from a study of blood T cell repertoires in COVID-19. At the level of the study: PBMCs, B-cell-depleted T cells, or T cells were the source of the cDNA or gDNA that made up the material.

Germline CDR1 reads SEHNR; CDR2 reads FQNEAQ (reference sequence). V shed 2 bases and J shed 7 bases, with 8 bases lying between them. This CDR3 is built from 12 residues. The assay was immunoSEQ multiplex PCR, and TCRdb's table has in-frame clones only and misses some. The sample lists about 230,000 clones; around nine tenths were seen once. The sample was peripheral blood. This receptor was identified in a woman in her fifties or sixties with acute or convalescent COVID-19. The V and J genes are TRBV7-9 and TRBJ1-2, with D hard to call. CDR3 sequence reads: CASSLYERGYTF. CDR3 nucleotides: TGTGCCAGCAGCTTATATGAGCGTGGCTACACCTTC.